These 23 T cell receptor beta chains were all obtained from the same sample, sequenced in a study of human T cells and chemical hapten exposure. Specified time point: patch test 3, about 24 weeks after DPC sensitization. Treatment given: therapeutic diphenylcyclopropenone sensitization with weekly scalp DPC. TCRdb re-analysed the RACE reads in MiXCR, keeping a single row per CDR3 protein. Of about 120,000 distinct CDR3 sequences in the sample, about 11% were seen once. Sequenced here: whole blood, sampled in connection with sensitization to the hapten diphenylcyclopropenone (DPC). These receptors all stem from a woman aged 45-60 years with alopecia areata. Some clones in this sample may be carry-over from other donors' samples.

The chain carries TRBV7-8 and TRBJ1-5; the match to TRBD1 covers 7 bases. The germline CDR1 and CDR2 sequences are SGHVS and FQNEAQ. V was clipped by 3 bases and J by 6 bases; unmatched bases: 11. The CDR3 has 16 residues. CDR3 bases: TGTGCCAGCAGCTTCGCGGACAGGTCCCTAGGTCAGCCCCAGCATTTT. This gives the protein CASSFADRSLGQPQHF.

The chain's CDR3 is CSASGPNTGELFF. The CDR3, as DNA: TGCAGTGCTAGCGGGCCGAACACCGGGGAGCTGTTTTTT. The rearrangement uses TRBV20-1 and TRBJ2-2; D unclear. V gave up 3 bases and J gave up 0 bases, with 5 bases separating them. The CDR3 extends over 13 amino acids. Germline assignment: CDR1 DFQATT and CDR2 SNEGSKA (reference sequence).

To note about this clonotype: Germline and junction disagree at one end, which may indicate a read error. The chain couples TRBV7-2 to TRBJ2-3; TRBD1 matches 9 bases. The germline gives CDR1 SGHTA, CDR2 FQGNSA. This CDR3 comprises 16 residues. The CDR3 loop reads CASSLAGTGYTDTQYF. For the CDR3, the DNA is TGTGCCAGCAGCCTAGCCGGGACAGGGTACACAGATACGCAGTATTTT.

The rearrangement uses TRBV6-4 and TRBJ1-1; TRBD1 is a possible D gene (5 bases). The CDR3 covers 15 residues. Trimming took off 6 bases at V and 1 base at J, with 15 bases between the two ends. Germline V lookup: CDR1 MRHNA, CDR2 SNTAGT. The DNA for the CDR3 is TGTGCCAGCAGAAAACGACAAGGGGAGAACACTGAAGCTTTCTTT. Its protein product is CASRKRQGENTEAFF.

Here the CDR3 reads CSARGQGPVSQETQYF. CDR3 coding DNA: TGCAGTGCTAGAGGCCAGGGGCCTGTATCCCAAGAGACCCAGTACTTC. The chain recombines TRBV20-1 with TRBJ2-5; TRBD1 might be the D (6 bases). This CDR3 is 16 amino acids long. V gave up 1 base and J gave up 1 base, with 16 bases separating them. The germline CDR1 and CDR2 sequences are DFQATT and SNEGSKA (reference sequence).

As DNA, the CDR3 is TGTGCCAGCAGCCAAGCGGGTGTTTCGGGTGACGGGGAGCTGTTTTTT. Translation gives CASSQAGVSGDGELFF. V and J are TRBV4-2 and TRBJ2-2; D is ambiguous. With 1 base removed from V and 7 bases from J, the gap between germline ends came to 16 bases. The CDR3 spans 16 residues. CDR1 is LGHNA, CDR2 YNFKEQ, per germline.

This chain joins TRBV7-2 and TRBJ1-5; tentative D call: TRBD1 (5 bases). V was cut by 4 bases and J by 5 bases, with 15 bases left in between. The CDR3 contains 15 residues. Germline V gene data show CDR1 as SGHTA and CDR2 as FQGNSA. CDR3 in DNA: TGTGCCAGCAGCTCGGAGGGACGGCAGGATCAGCCCCAGCATTTT. This gives the protein CASSSEGRQDQPQHF.

This clonotype was detected many times. The chain joins TRBV29-1 to TRBJ1-1, with D unclear. Germline CDR1 SQVTM, CDR2 ANQGSEA. V gave up 4 bases and J gave up 2 bases, with 14 bases separating them. The CDR3 contains 14 residues. CDR3 nucleotide sequence: TGCAGCGTTGCGATGGTCCTCTTCAACACTGAAGCTTTCTTT. The encoded protein is CSVAMVLFNTEAFF.

This clonotype was recorded a few times. The gene calls are TRBV28 and TRBJ2-3; D is unresolved. V was cut by 4 bases and J by 0 bases, with 8 bases left in between. The CDR3 loop spans 14 amino acids. Germline V lookup: CDR1 MDHEN, CDR2 SYDVKM. For the CDR3, the DNA is TGTGCCAGCAGTTCGTTAACTAGCACAGATACGCAGTATTTT. Protein: CASSSLTSTDTQYF.

This clonotype was found a few times. The rearrangement uses TRBV7-9 and TRBJ1-4; maybe TRBD1 (5 bases). V was pared by 6 bases and J by 4 bases, with 12 bases between. There are 14 residues in the CDR3. The V gene's germline CDR1 is SEHNR and CDR2 FQNEAQ (reference sequence). The CDR3 region has the DNA TGTGCCAGCAGGGGGACGCTACTTAATGAAAAACTGTTTTTT. Encoded protein: CASRGTLLNEKLFF.

This sequence joins TRBV12-3 or TRBV12-4 and TRBJ1-5; D perhaps matches TRBD1 (5 bases). The CDR3 has 15 residues. V was shortened by 6 bases and J by 5 bases, with 17 bases between the two germline ends. As DNA, the CDR3 is TGTGCCAGCAGCGTCTTCTTGGGGGGATATCAGCCCCAGCATTTT. This encodes CASSVFLGGYQPQHF.

V gene TRBV28 combines with J gene TRBJ2-1; a possible D gene is TRBD1 (6 bases). The CDR3 length is 14 residues. Trimming pared 5 bases from V and 8 bases from J, leaving 16 bases between. CDR1 and CDR2 (germline): MDHEN, SYDVKM. The CDR3, as DNA: TGTGCCAGCAGTACCACACAGGGTCGATATGAGCAGTTCTTC. This sequence encodes CASSTTQGRYEQFF. The full variable domain, completed using reference TRBV28 and TRBJ2-1, is DVKVTQSSRYLVKRTGEKVFLECVQDMDHENMFWYRQDPGLGLRLIYFSYDVKMKEKGDIPEGYSVSREKKERFSLILESASTNQTSMYLCASSTTQGRYEQFFGPGTRLTVL.

V and J are TRBV28 and TRBJ2-7, with 7 nucleotides matching TRBD1. Losses at the gene ends were 5 bases for V and 0 bases for J; bases not matched to a gene: 7. The germline gives CDR1 MDHEN, CDR2 SYDVKM. This CDR3 has 15 residues. CDR3 loop: CASSGTGAPSYEQYF. The CDR3 DNA is TGTGCCAGCAGTGGTACAGGGGCCCCCTCCTACGAGCAGTACTTC.

This clonotype was counted a few times. The V and J genes are TRBV5-6 and TRBJ1-1; 8 bases are shared with TRBD1. The germline V gene has CDR1 SGHDT and CDR2 YYEEEE. The ends lost 2 bases at V and 5 bases at J; junction bases unmatched: 5. CDR3 size: 14 residues. CDR3 loop: CASSLGQGWTEAFF. The CDR3 DNA follows: TGTGCCAGCAGCTTAGGACAGGGATGGACTGAAGCTTTCTTT.

This clonotype was observed a handful of times. This rearrangement joins TRBV7-2 to TRBJ2-3; 8 bases match TRBD2. The CDR3 runs to 16 residues. V lost 5 bases and J lost 5; bases outside the gene matches: 12. Per the germline V gene, CDR1 is SGHTA and CDR2 is FQGNSA. The CDR3 is CASSATSAIGVDTQYF. CDR3 nucleotides: TGTGCCAGCAGCGCGACTAGCGCCATCGGCGTAGATACGCAGTATTTT.

There are many counts of this clonotype. This chain links TRBV20-1 with TRBJ2-3, with D possibly TRBD2 on 6 matching bases. CDR1 and CDR2 (germline): DFQATT, SNEGSKA (reference sequence). V lost 4 bases and J 2 bases, leaving 13 bases between the germline ends. The CDR3 contains 14 residues. DNA for the CDR3: TGCAGTGCTAAAGGAGCGGGCCTCACAGATACGCAGTATTTT. It translates to CSAKGAGLTDTQYF.

V gene TRBV5-8 combines with J gene TRBJ2-7; 7 bases agree with TRBD1. The length of the CDR3 is 16 residues. Trimming at V came to 2 bases and at J to 0 bases, leaving 8 bases not matched to a gene. Germline lookup yields CDR1 SGHTS and CDR2 YDEGEE. Here the CDR3 reads CASSLIGTESSYEQYF. In DNA, the CDR3 is TGTGCCAGCAGCTTAATTGGGACAGAGTCCTCCTACGAGCAGTACTTC.

This clonotype was observed a handful of times. The V and J genes are TRBV6-2 or TRBV6-3 and TRBJ1-2; D possibly corresponds to TRBD1 (5 bases). V was cut by 7 bases and J by 3 bases, with 15 bases left in between. The CDR3 is 14 amino acids. Germline V gene lookup returns CDR1 MNHEY and CDR2 SVGEGT. The CDR3 DNA sequence: TGTGCCAGCATTCACGGGGCCAGGGACTATGGCTACACCTTC. Translation: CASIHGARDYGYTF.

This clonotype was recorded at least ten times. The chain carries TRBV6-6 and TRBJ2-5; TRBD1 matches 8 bases. CDR1 is MNHNY, CDR2 SVGAGI, per germline (reference sequence). CDR3 length: 16 residues. Germline trimming cut 1 base from V and 2 bases from J; bases unmatched to any gene: 6. The CDR3 sequence is CASSYFGQGKQETQYF. As DNA, the CDR3 is TGTGCCAGCAGTTACTTTGGACAGGGAAAGCAAGAGACCCAGTACTTC.

The chain links TRBV7-9 to TRBJ2-1, with D perhaps TRBD2 (5 bases). Germline V lookup: CDR1 SEHNR, CDR2 FQNEAQ (reference sequence). V was clipped by 5 bases and J by 0 bases, with 14 bases between them. CDR3 length: 16 amino acids. The CDR3 DNA follows: TGTGCCAGCAGCCCAAGACGGGGAAGCTCCTACAATGAGCAGTTCTTC. This sequence encodes CASSPRRGSSYNEQFF.

This clonotype was observed a few times. V is TRBV29-1 and J is TRBJ1-1; D is unclear. In germline, CDR1 is SQVTM, CDR2 ANQGSEA. The CDR3 runs 13 residues. The V end lost 0 bases, the J end lost 5 bases, and 10 bases lay between the germline ends. CDR3 amino acids: CSVEDFPGTEAFF. In nucleotides, the CDR3 is TGCAGCGTTGAAGATTTCCCGGGGACTGAAGCTTTCTTT.

This clonotype appeared many times. This rearrangement joins TRBV4-2 to TRBJ2-1; 10 nucleotides match TRBD2. This CDR3 comprises 16 residues. Germline values: CDR1 LGHNA, CDR2 YNFKEQ. After removal of 4 bases from V and 8 bases from J, the junction contained 11 bases not matched to a gene. CDR3 sequence: CASSLGTSASTYEQFF. In DNA, the CDR3 is TGTGCCAGCAGCCTCGGGACTAGCGCTTCTACGTATGAGCAGTTCTTC.

This clonotype was seen many times. The chain recombines TRBV28 with TRBJ1-2, with unresolved D. The CDR3 totals 11 residues. V was pared by 5 bases and J by 5 bases, with 6 bases between. Germline CDR1 MDHEN, CDR2 SYDVKM. The CDR3 sequence is CASSASYGYTF. CDR3 bases: TGTGCCAGCAGTGCCTCTTATGGCTACACCTTC.